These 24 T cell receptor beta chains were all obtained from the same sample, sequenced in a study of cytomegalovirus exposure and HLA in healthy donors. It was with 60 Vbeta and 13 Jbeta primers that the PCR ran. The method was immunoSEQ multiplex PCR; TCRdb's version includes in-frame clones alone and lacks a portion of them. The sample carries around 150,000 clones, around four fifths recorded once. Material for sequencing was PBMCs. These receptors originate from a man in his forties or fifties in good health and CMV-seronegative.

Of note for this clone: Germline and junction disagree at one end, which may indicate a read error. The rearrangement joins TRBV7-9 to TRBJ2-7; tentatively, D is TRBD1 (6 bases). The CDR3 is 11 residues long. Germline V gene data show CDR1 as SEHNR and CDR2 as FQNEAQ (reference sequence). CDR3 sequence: CAILNRDTINF. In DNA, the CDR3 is TGTGCCATCCTAAACCGGGACACCATAAACTTC. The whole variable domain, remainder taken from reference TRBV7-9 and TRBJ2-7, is DTGVSQNPRHKITKRGQNVTFRCDPISEHNRLYWYRQTLGQGPEFLTYFQNEAQLEKSRLLSDRFSAERPKGSFSTLEIQRTEQGDSAMYLCAILNRDTINFGPGTRLTVT.

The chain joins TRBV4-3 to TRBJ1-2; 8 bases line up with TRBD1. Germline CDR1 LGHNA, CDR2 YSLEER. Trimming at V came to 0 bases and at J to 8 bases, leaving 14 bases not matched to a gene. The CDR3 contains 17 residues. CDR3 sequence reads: CASSQEPTGALWIGYTF. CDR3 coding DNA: TGCGCCAGCAGCCAAGAGCCGACAGGGGCACTATGGATCGGCTACACCTTC.

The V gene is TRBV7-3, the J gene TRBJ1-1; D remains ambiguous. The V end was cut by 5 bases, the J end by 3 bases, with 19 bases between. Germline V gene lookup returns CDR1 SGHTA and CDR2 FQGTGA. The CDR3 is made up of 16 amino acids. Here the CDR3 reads CASSLSAGKIYTEAFF. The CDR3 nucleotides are TGTGCCAGCAGCCTGTCGGCCGGGAAAATTTACACTGAAGCTTTCTTT.

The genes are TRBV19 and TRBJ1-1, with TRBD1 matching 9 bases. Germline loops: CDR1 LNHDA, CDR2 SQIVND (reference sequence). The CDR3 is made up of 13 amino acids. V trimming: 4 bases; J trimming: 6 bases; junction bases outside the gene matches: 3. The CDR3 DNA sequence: TGTGCCAGTAGTAGGGACAGGGAAGCTGAAGCTTTCTTT. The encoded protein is CASSRDREAEAFF. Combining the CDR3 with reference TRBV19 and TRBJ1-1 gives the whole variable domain DGGITQSPKYLFRKEGQNVTLSCEQNLNHDAMYWYRQDPGQGLRLIYYSQIVNDFQKGDIAEGYSVSREKKESFPLTVTSAQKNPTAFYLCASSRDREAEAFFGQGTRLTVV.

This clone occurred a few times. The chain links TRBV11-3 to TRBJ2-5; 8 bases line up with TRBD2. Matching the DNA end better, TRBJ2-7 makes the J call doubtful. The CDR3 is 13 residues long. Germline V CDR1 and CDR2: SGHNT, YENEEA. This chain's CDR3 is CASSRGGSYEQYF. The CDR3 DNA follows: TGTGCCAGCAGCCGGGGGGGAAGCTACGAGCAGTACTTC.

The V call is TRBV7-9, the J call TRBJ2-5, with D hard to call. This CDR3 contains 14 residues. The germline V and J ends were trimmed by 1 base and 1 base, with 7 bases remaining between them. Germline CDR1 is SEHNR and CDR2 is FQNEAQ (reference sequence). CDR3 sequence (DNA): TGTGCCAGCAGCTTAGGACTTTCCCAAGAGACCCAGTACTTC. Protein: CASSLGLSQETQYF.

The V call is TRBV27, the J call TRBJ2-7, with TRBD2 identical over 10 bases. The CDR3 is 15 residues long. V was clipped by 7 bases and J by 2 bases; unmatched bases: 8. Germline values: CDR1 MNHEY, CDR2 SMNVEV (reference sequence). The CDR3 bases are TGTGCCAGCAAGACCGGGACTAGCGCTACCTACGAGCAGTACTTC. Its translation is CASKTGTSATYEQYF.

The CDR3 spells CATSRAGGEETQYF. CDR3 in DNA: TGTGCCACCAGCAGAGCGGGGGGAGAAGAGACCCAGTACTTC. J is TRBJ2-5 and V is TRBV15; 7 positions match TRBD2. Germline V CDR1 and CDR2: LNHNV, YYDKDF (reference sequence). V lost 1 base, J lost 3 bases, and 2 bases stayed unmatched. The CDR3 length is 14 residues. Supplemented by reference TRBV15 and TRBJ2-5, the full variable domain reads DAMVIQNPRYQVTQFGKPVTLSCSQTLNHNVMYWYQQKSSQAPKLLFHYYDKDFNNEADTPDNFQSRRPNTSFCFLDIRSPGLGDTAMYLCATSRAGGEETQYFGPGTRLLVL.

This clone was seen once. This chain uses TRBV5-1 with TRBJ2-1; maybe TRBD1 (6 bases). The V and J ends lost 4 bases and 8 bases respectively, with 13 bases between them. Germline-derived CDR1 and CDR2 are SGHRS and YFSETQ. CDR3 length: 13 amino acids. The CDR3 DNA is TGCGCCAGCAGCAACCAAGGGGGTGATGAGCAGTTCTTC. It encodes CASSNQGGDEQFF.

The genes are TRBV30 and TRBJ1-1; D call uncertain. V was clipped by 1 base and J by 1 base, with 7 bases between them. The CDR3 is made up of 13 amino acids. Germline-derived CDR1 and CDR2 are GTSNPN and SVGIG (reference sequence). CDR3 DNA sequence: TGTGCCTGGAGTGCGCAGCGGAACACTGAAGCTTTCTTT. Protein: CAWSAQRNTEAFF.

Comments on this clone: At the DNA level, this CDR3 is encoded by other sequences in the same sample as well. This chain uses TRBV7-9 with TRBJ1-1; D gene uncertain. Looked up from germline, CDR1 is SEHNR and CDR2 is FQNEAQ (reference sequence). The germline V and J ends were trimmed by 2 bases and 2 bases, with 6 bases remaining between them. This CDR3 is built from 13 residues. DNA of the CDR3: TGTGCCAGCAGCTTAAGAGAAAACACTGAAGCTTTCTTT. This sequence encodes CASSLRENTEAFF.

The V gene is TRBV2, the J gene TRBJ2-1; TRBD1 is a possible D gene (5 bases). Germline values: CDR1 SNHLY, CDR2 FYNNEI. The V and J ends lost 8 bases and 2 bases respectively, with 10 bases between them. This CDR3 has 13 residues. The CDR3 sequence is CASGQGTYNEQFF. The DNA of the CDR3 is TGTGCCAGCGGGCAGGGAACCTACAATGAGCAGTTCTTC.

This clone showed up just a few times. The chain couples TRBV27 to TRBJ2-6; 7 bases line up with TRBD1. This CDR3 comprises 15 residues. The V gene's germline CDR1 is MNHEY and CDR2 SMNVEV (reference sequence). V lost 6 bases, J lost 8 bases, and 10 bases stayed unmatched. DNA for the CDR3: TGTGCCAGCAGACCTCCGGGACAGCAATCCAACGTCCTGACTTTC. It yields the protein CASRPPGQQSNVLTF.

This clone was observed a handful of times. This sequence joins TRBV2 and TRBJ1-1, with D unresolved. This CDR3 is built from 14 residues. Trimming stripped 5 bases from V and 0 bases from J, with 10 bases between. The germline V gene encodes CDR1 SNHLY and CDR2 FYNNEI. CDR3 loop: CASSLKSMNTEAFF. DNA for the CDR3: TGTGCCAGCAGTCTCAAGAGTATGAACACTGAAGCTTTCTTT.

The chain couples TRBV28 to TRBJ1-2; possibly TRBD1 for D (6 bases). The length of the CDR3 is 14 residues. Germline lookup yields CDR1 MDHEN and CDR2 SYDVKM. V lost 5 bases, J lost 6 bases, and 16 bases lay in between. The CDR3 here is CASSPDSKVHGYTF. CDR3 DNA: TGTGCCAGCAGTCCGGACAGTAAGGTGCATGGCTACACCTTC.

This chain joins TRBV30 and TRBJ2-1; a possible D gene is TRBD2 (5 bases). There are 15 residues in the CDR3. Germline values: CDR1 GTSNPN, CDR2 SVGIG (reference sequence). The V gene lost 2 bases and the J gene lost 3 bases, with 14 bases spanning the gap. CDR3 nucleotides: TGTGCCTGGAGTCCCTGGGCTAGCCGCTACAATGAGCAGTTCTTC. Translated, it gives CAWSPWASRYNEQFF.

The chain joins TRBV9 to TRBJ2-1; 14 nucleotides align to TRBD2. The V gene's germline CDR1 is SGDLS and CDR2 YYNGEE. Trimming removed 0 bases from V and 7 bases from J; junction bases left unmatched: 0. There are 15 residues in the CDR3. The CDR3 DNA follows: TGTGCCAGCAGCGTAGGGACTAGCGGGGGGAATGAGCAGTTCTTC. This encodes CASSVGTSGGNEQFF. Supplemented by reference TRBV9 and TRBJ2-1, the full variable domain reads DSGVTQTPKHLITATGQRVTLRCSPRSGDLSVYWYQQSLDQGLQFLIQYYNGEERAKGNILERFSAQQFPDLHSELNLSSLELGDSALYFCASSVGTSGGNEQFFGPGTRLTVL.

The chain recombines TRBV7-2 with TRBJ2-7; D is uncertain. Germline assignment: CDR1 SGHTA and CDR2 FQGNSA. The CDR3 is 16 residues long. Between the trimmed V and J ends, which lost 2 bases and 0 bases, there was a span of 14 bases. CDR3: CASSLSAGQSSYEQYF. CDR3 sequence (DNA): TGTGCCAGCAGCTTATCGGCAGGCCAGAGCTCCTACGAGCAGTACTTC.

CDR3 sequence (DNA): TGTGCCAGCAGCGAAGACAGTATTTATCAGCCCCAGCATTTT. It encodes CASSEDSIYQPQHF. The chain links TRBV25-1 to TRBJ1-5; D is perhaps TRBD1 (5 bases). Germline V CDR1 and CDR2: MGHDK, SYGVNS. V lost 6 bases and J 5 bases, leaving 14 bases between the germline ends. The CDR3 covers 14 residues.

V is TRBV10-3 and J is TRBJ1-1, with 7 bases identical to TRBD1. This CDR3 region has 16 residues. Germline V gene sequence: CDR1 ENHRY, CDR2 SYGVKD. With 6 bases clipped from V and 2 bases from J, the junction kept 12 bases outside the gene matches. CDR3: CAISVSITGVNTEAFF. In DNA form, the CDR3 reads TGTGCCATCAGCGTTTCCATAACAGGGGTAAACACTGAAGCTTTCTTT.

CDR3: CASRRDSNTEAFF. CDR3 in DNA: TGTGCCAGCCGCCGGGACAGCAACACTGAAGCTTTCTTT. V is TRBV2 and J is TRBJ1-1; TRBD1 matches at 7 bases. CDR1 is SNHLY, CDR2 FYNNEI, per germline. J was trimmed by 2 bases and V by 8 bases; bases with no gene match: 5. The CDR3 has 13 amino acids.

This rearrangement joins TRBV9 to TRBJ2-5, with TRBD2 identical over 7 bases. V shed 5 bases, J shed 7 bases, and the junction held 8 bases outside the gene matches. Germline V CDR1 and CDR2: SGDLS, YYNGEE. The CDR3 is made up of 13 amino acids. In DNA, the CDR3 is TGTGCCAGCAGAGCGAGCGGCGGGGGGACCCAGTACTTC. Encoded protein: CASRASGGGTQYF.

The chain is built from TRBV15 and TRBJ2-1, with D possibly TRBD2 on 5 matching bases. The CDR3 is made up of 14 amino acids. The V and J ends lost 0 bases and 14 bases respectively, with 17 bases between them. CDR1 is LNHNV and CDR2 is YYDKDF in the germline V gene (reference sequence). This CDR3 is CATSRDRRPAVEFF. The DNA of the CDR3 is TGTGCCACCAGCAGAGATCGAAGGCCAGCGGTGGAGTTCTTC.

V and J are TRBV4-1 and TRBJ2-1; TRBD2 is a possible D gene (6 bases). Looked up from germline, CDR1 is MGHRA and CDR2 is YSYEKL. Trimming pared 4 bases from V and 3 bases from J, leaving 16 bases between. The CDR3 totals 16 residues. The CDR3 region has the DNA TGCGCCAGCAGCCCCCTTCGGGAGCCTGACTACAATGAGCAGTTCTTC. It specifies CASSPLREPDYNEQFF.